This entry is about one TCR beta chain. Its specificity is not known. Both 60 Vbeta primers and 13 Jbeta primers went into the PCR. TCRdb keeps only in-frame clones here, not all; method: immunoSEQ multiplex PCR. Of about 110,000 clones listed, around 76% are singletons. The source of the sample is a study of cytomegalovirus exposure and HLA in healthy donors. The germline gives CDR1 ENHRY, CDR2 SYGVKD. This CDR3 is 18 amino acids long. The J segment lost 3 bases and the V segment lost 4 bases, leaving 12 bases of the junction unmatched. Whole-study findings and limits: Earlier analysis yielded a pattern in which most TCR beta V segments were productive about 90% or about 30% of the time. When a later analysis was performed, an Asian-associated ancestry cluster reportedly had fewer N-insertions than the roughly 700-donor mean. Whilst most TCR sequences proved rare, a subset of public TCRs occurred across many donors.

Input material: PBMCs. The receptor's source is a young man in good health and CMV-seropositive. The chain couples TRBV10-3 to TRBJ2-5; 12 positions agree with TRBD2. CDR3 sequence reads: CAISGRTSGTAVEETQYF. The DNA of the CDR3 is TGTGCCATCAGTGGGCGGACTAGCGGGACCGCTGTGGAAGAGACCCAGTACTTC.